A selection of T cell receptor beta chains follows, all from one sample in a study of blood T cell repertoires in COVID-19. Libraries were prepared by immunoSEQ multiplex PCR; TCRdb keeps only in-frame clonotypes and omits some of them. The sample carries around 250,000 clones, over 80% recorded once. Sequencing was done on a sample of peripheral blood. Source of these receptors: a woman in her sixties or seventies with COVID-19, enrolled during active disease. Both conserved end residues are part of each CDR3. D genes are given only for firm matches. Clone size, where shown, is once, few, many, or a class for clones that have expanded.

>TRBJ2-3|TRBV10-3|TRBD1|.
TGTGCCATCAGGGAGACGACAGGGGCAGATACGCAGTATTTT
CAIRETTGADTQYF
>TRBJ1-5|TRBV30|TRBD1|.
TGTGCCTGGAGTGGCCGGGACAGGCAGCTTAGCAATCAGCCCCAGCATTTT
CAWSGRDRQLSNQPQHF
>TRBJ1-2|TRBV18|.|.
TGTGCCAGCTCACCACCGGGGCAAAGCGGCTACACCTTC
CASSPPGQSGYTF
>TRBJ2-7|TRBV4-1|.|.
TGCGCCAGCAGCCGAGAAGACATAAGCTCCTACGAGCAGTACTTC
CASSREDISSYEQYF
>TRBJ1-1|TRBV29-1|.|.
TGCAGCGCGGGACATAAGAACACTGAAGCTTTCTTT
CSAGHKNTEAFF
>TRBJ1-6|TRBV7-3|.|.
TGTGCCAGCAGCTTAAGTGGGGCAGAACGCAATTCACCCCTCCACTTT
CASSLSGAERNSPLHF
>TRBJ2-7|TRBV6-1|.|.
TGTGCCAGCAGTGAACGTACGGGTTCCTACGAGCAGTACTTC
CASSERTGSYEQYF
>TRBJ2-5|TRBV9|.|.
TGTGCCAGCAGCGTAGCTACGGCGGGGACTCAAGAGACCCAGTACTTC
CASSVATAGTQETQYF
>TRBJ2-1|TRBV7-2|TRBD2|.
TGTGCCAGCAGCTTAGCTGGGACTAGCGGGAGAACTGAGCAGTTCTTC
CASSLAGTSGRTEQFF
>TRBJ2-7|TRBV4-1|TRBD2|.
TGCGCCAGCAGCCGGTACAGACAGGGAGGGGGTAGCGGGGGCACATCCTACGAGCAGTACTTC
CASSRYRQGGGSGGTSYEQYF
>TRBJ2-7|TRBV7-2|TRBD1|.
TGTGCCAGCACCGGGCACAGGGGCCCCTACGAGCAGTACTTC
CASTGHRGPYEQYF
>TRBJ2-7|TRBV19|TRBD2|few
TGTGCCAGTAGTTTCGGACTAGCGGGCTTGGCCTACGAGCAGTACTTC
CASSFGLAGLAYEQYF
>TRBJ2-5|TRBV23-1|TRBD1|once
TGCGCCAGCAGTGGGACAGGGCAGGAGCAAGAGACCCAGTACTTC
CASSGTGQEQETQYF
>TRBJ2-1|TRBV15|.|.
TGTGCCACCAGCAGAGAAGAGGGAGGACTATACAATGAGCAGTTCTTC
CATSREEGGLYNEQFF
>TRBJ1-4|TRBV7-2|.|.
TGTGCCAGCAGCTTAGGCTACACAGGTCCTGCTAATGAAAAACTGTTTTTT
CASSLGYTGPANEKLFF
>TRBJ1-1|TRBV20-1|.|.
TGCAGTGTTGTAGAGGGTAACAAGGCTTTCTTT
CSVVEGNKAFF
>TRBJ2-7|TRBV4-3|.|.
TGCGCCAGCAGCCAAGGGGCCAGGGTGGGCGAGCAGTACTTC
CASSQGARVGEQYF
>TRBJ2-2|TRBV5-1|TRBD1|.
TGCGCCAGCAGCCCGAGGGGGCCCGGCGGGGAGCTGTTTTTT
CASSPRGPGGELFF
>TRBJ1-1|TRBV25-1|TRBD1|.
TGTGCCAGCACTCTGACAGGGGGAACTGAAGCTTTCTTT
CASTLTGGTEAFF
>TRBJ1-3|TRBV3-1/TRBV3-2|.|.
TGTGCCAGCAGCCAAGATTGTTACGGGAACTCTGGAAACACCATATATTTT
CASSQDCYGNSGNTIYF
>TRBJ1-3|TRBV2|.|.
TGTGCCAGCAGTGAAATGACTCCCACCACCATATATTTT
CASSEMTPTTIYF
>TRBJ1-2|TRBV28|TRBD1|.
TGTGCCAGCAGTTCCTCCCGGGACAGGGATTTTAACTATGGCTACACCTTC
CASSSSRDRDFNYGYTF
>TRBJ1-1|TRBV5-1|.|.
TGCGCCAGCAGCTCATTGAGTTCCGCGAACACTGAAGCTTTCTTT
CASSSLSSANTEAFF
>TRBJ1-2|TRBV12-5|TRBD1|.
TGTGCTAGTGGTCTCGGGGGACAGGGGGCGGATGGCTACACCTTC
CASGLGGQGADGYTF
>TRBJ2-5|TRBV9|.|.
TGTGCCAGCAGCGTAGCTGAGGGAGTGTTGGAGACCCAGTACTTC
CASSVAEGVLETQYF
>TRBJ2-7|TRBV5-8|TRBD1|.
TGTGCCAGCACCCCAGAATGGACAGGGTTACACGAGCAGTACTTC
CASTPEWTGLHEQYF
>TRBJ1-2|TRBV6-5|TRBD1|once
TGTGCCAGCAACCCGACAGGGGGCTATGGCTACACCTTC
CASNPTGGYGYTF
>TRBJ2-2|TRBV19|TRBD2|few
TGTGCCAGTAGTACTAGCGGGACCGGGGAGCTGTTTTTT
CASSTSGTGELFF
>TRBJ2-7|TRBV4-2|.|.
TGTGCCAGCAGCCAAGCTCAGGGATTCCCCTCCGAGCAGTACTTC
CASSQAQGFPSEQYF
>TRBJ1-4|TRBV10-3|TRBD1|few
TGTGCCACCTGGGACAGGGGGGACGGGGCTAATGAAAAACTGTTTTTT
CATWDRGDGANEKLFF
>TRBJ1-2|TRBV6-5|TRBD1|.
TGTGCCAGCAGGCCGGGACAGTCTAACTATGGCTACACCTTC
CASRPGQSNYGYTF
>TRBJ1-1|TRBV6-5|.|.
TGTGCCAGCAGCGTTAACCAGGGTAACACTGAAGCTTTCTTT
CASSVNQGNTEAFF
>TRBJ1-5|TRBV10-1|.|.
TGCGCCAGCAGTGAGTCGGGGGGGAAGGGGCATCAGCCCCAGCATTTT
CASSESGGKGHQPQHF
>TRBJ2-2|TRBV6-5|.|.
TGTGCCAGCAGTAGAGTTTACACCGGGGAGCTGTTTTTT
CASSRVYTGELFF
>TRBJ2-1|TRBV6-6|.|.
TGTGCCAGCAATCAGGGTGTTAATGAGCAGTTCTTC
CASNQGVNEQFF
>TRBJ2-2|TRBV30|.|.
TGTGCCTGGAGTGCGAGAAGGAACACCGGGGAGCTGTTTTTT
CAWSARRNTGELFF
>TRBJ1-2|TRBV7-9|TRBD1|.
TGTGCCAGCAGCTTAGCGCACAGGGGGTATGGCTACACCTTC
CASSLAHRGYGYTF
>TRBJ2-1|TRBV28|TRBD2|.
TGTGCCAGCAGTTTGGGTAGCGGGAGGAAGGATGAGCAGTTCTTC
CASSLGSGRKDEQFF
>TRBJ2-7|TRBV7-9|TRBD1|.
TGTGCCAGCACCTTGACAGGGGTTGGAGAGCAGTACTTC
CASTLTGVGEQYF
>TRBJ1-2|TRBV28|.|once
TGTGCCAGCAGTTTACCAGGGGCCAGGGGCTACACCTTC
CASSLPGARGYTF
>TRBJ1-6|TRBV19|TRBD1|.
TGTGCCAGTAGTACACAGGGGATCAATTCACCCCTCCACTTT
CASSTQGINSPLHF
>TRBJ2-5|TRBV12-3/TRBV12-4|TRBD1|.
TGTGCCAGCGGACAAAGGGGGCTGGAGACCCAGTACTTC
CASGQRGLETQYF
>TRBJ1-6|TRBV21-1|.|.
TGTGCCAGCAGCAAGGAAGCGGTGGATTCACCCCTCCACTTT
CASSKEAVDSPLHF
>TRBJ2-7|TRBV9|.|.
TGTGCCAGCAGCGTAGGCACCGGTCTGTACGAGCAGTACTTC
CASSVGTGLYEQYF
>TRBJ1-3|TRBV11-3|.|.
TGTGCCAGCAGCTCGACATACTCTGGAAACACCATATATTTT
CASSSTYSGNTIYF
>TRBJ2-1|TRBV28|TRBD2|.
TGTGCCAGCAGTGGGGGAGACGGGGGGAATGAGCAGTTCTTC
CASSGGDGGNEQFF
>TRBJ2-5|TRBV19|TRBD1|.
TGTGCCAGTACCCACAGGGGGCGGCAAGAGACCCAGTACTTC
CASTHRGRQETQYF
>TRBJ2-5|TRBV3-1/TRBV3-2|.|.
TGTGCCAGCAGCCAAGATTTTAGCGAAAGCGAGACCCAGTACTTC
CASSQDFSESETQYF